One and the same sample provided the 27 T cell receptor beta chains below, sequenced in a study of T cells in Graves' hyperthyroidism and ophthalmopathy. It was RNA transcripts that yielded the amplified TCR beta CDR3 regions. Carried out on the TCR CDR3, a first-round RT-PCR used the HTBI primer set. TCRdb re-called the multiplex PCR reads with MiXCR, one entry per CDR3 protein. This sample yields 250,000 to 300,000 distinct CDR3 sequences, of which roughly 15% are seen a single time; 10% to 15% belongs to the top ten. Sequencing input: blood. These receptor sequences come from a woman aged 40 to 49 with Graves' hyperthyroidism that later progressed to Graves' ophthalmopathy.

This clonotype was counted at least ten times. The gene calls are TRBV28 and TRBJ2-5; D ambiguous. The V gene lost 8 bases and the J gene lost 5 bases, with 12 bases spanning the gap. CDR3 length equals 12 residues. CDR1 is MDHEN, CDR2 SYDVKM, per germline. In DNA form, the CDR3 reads TGTGCCAGCCTAAAGGGAACGGAGACCCAGTACTTC. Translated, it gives CASLKGTETQYF.

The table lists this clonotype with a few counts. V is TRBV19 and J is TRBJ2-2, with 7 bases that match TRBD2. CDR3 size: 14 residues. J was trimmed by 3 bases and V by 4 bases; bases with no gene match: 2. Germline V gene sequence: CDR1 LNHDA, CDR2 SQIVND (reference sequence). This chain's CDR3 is CASSTGGDTGELFF. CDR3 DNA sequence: TGTGCCAGTAGTACGGGGGGAGACACCGGGGAGCTGTTTTTT. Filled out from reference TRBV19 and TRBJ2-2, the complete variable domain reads DGGITQSPKYLFRKEGQNVTLSCEQNLNHDAMYWYRQDPGQGLRLIYYSQIVNDFQKGDIAEGYSVSREKKESFPLTVTSAQKNPTAFYLCASSTGGDTGELFFGEGSRLTVL.

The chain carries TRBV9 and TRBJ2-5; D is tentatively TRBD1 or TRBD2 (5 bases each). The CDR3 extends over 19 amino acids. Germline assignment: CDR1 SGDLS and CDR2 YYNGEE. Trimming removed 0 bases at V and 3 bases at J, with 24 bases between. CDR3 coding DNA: TGTGCCAGCAGCGTAGAGGGTGCCGCTCCGGGACGAATAAAAGAGACCCAGTACTTC. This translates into CASSVEGAAPGRIKETQYF.

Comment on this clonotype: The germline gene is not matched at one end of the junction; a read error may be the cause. CDR3 in DNA: TGTGCCAGCAGTTTAACGGGGGCAGTAAGTCAGCCCCAACATTTT. Encoded protein: CASSLTGAVSQPQHF. The chain couples TRBV28 to TRBJ1-5; weak D call: TRBD1 (6 bases). Germline lookup yields CDR1 MDHEN and CDR2 SYDVKM. CDR3 size: 15 residues.

The CDR3 bases are TGCGCCAGCAGCCACTCTGGGGCCAACGTCCTGACTTTC. Protein sequence: CASSHSGANVLTF. The chain has TRBV4-1 and TRBJ2-6, with D uncertain. V was pared by 3 bases and J by 0 bases, with 0 bases between. Per germline, CDR1 MGHRA and CDR2 YSYEKL. CDR3 length: 13 residues.

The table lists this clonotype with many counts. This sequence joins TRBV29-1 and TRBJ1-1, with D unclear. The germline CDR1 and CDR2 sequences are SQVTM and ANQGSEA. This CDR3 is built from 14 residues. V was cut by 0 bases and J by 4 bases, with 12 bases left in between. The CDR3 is CSVEDMGKGTEAFF. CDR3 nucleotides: TGCAGCGTTGAAGATATGGGGAAAGGCACTGAAGCTTTCTTT.

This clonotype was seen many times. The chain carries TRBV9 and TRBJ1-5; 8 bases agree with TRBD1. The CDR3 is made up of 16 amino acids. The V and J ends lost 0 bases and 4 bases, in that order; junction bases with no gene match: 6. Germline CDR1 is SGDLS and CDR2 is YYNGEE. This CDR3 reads CASSVVHRGCNQPQHF. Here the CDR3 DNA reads TGTGCCAGCAGCGTAGTCCACAGGGGGTGTAATCAGCCCCAGCATTTT.

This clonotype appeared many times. CDR3 sequence (DNA): TGTGCCAGCAGCCCAGCGGCAGTTGAAAAACTGTTTTTT. Residues: CASSPAAVEKLFF. This chain uses TRBV7-9 with TRBJ1-4; no firm D call. Germline V gene sequence: CDR1 SEHNR, CDR2 FQNEAQ (reference sequence). V was pared by 5 bases and J by 7 bases, with 11 bases between. This CDR3 is 13 amino acids long.

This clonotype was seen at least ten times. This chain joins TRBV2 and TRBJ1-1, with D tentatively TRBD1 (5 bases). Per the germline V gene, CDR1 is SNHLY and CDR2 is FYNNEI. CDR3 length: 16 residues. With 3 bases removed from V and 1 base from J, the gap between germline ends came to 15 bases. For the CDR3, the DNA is TGTGCCAGCAGTGAGGGGCAGATCGTCGGGAACACTGAAGCTTTCTTT. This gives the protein CASSEGQIVGNTEAFF.

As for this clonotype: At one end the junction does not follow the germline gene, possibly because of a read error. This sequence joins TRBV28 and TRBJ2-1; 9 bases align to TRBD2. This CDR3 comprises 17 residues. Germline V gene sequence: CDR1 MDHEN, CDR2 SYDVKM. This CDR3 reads CATSDRLEVAGEHEQFF. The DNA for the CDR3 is TGTGCCACCAGTGATCGCCTCGAAGTAGCGGGAGAGCATGAGCAGTTCTTC.

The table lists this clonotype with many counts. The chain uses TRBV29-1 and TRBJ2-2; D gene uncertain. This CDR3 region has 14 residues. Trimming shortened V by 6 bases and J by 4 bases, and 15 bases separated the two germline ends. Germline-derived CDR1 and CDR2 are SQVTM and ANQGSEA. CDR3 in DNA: TGCAGCGTCCCCGGGCCCCTGGGCACCGGGGAGCTGTTTTTT. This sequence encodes CSVPGPLGTGELFF.

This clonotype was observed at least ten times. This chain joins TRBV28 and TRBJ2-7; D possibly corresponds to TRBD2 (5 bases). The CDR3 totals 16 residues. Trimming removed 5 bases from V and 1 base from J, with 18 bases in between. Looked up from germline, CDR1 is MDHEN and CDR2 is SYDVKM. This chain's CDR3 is CASSHPGLPSSYEQYF. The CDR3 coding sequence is TGTGCCAGCAGTCATCCCGGACTTCCCTCATCCTACGAGCAGTACTTC.

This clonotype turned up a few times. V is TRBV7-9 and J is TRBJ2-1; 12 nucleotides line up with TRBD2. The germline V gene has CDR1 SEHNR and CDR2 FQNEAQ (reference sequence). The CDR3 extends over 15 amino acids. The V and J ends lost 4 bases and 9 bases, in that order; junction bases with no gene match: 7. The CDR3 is CASSSTSGGLSEQFF. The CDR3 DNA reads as TGTGCCAGCAGCTCGACTAGCGGGGGCCTCAGTGAGCAGTTCTTC. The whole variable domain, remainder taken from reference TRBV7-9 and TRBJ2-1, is DTGVSQNPRHKITKRGQNVTFRCDPISEHNRLYWYRQTLGQGPEFLTYFQNEAQLEKSRLLSDRFSAERPKGSFSTLEIQRTEQGDSAMYLCASSSTSGGLSEQFFGPGTRLTVL.

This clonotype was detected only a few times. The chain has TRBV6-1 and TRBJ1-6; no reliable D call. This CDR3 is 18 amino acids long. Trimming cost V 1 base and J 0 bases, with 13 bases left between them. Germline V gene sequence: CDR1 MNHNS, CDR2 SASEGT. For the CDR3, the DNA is TGTGCCAGCAGTGAAGACGGACGGGCTAGCTCCTATAATTCACCCCTCCACTTT. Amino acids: CASSEDGRASSYNSPLHF.

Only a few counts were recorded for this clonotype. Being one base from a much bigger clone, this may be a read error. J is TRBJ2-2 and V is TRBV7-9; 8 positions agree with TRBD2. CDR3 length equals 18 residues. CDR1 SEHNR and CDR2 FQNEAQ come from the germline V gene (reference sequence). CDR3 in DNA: TGTGCCAGCAACTTAGCCCCGGGACTAGAGGGGAACACCGGGGAGCTGTTTTTT. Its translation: CASNLAPGLEGNTGELFF.

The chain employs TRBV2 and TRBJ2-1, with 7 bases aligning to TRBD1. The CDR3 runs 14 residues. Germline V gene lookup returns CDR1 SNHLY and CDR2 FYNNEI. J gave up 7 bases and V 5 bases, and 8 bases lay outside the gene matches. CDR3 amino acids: CASSIGQAANEQFF. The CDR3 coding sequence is TGTGCCAGCAGTATCGGACAGGCGGCGAATGAGCAGTTCTTC.

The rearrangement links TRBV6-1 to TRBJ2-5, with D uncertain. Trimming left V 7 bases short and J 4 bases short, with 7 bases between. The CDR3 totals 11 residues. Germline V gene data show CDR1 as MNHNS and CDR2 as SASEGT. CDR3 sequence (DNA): TGTGCCAGCACCACCACAGAGACCCAGTACTTC. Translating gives CASTTTETQYF.

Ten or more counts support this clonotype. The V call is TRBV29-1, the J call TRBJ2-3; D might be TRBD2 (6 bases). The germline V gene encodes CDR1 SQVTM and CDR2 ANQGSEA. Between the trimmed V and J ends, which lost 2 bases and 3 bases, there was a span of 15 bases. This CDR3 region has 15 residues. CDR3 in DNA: TGCAGCGTTGAACAAAACGGGAGAACAACAGATACGCAGTATTTT. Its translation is CSVEQNGRTTDTQYF.

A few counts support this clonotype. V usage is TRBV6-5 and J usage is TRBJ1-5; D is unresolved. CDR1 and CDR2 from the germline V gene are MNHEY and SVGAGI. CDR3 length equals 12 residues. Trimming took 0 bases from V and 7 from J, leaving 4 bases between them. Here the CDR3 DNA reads TGTGCCAGCAGTTACTCCAAGCAGCCCCAGCATTTT. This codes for CASSYSKQPQHF.

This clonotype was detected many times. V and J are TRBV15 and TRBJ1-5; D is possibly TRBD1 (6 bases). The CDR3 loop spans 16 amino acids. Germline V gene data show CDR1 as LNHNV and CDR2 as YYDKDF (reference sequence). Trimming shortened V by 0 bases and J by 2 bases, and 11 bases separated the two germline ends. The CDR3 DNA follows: TGTGCCACCAGCAGAGATCTACAGGGCGGCAATCAGCCCCAGCATTTT. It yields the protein CATSRDLQGGNQPQHF.

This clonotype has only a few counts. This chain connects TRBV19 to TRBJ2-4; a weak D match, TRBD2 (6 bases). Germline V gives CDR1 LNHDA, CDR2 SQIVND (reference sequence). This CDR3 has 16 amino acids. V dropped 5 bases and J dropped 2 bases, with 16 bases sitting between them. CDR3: CASSWSGDITKNIQYF. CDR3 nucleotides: TGTGCCAGTAGTTGGTCGGGAGATATTACCAAAAACATTCAGTACTTC.

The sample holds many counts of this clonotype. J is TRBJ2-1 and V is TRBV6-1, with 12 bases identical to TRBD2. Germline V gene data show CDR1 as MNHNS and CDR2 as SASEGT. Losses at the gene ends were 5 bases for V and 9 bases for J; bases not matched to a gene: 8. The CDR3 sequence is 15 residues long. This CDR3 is CASSPQLAGGSEQFF. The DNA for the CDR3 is TGTGCCAGCAGTCCTCAACTAGCGGGAGGATCTGAGCAGTTCTTC.

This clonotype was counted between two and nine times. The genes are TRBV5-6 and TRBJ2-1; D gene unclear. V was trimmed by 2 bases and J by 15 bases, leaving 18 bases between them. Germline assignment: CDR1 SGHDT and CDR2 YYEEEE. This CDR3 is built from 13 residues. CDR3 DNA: TGTGCCAGCAGCTTAAGCGCCCAGACGAAAAGGTTCTTC. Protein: CASSLSAQTKRFF.

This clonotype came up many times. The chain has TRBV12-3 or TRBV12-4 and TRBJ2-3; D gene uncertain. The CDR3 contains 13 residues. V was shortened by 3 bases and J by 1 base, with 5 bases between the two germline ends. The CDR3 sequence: CASSLPGTDTQYF. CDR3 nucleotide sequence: TGTGCCAGCAGTTTGCCCGGCACAGATACGCAGTATTTT.

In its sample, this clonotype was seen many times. CDR3 sequence (DNA): TGCAGCGTTGTAGGAGGGCCCTCCTACGAGCAGTACTTC. Encoded protein: CSVVGGPSYEQYF. The V and J genes are TRBV29-1 and TRBJ2-7; weak D call: TRBD2 (6 bases). Germline CDR1 reads SQVTM; CDR2 reads ANQGSEA. V lost 4 bases and J 0 bases, leaving 10 bases between the germline ends. The CDR3 covers 13 residues.

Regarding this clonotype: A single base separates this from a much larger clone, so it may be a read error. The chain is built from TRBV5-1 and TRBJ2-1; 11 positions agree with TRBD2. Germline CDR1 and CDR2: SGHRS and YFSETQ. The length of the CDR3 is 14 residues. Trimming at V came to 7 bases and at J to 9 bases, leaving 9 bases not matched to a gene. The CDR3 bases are TGCGCCAGCTGCCGGACTAGCGGGCAGAGTGAGCAGTTCTTC. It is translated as CASCRTSGQSEQFF. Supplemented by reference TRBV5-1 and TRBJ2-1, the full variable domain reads KAGVTQTPRYLIKTRGQQVTLSCSPISGHRSVSWYQQTPGQGLQFLFEYFSETQRNKGNFPGRFSGRQFSNSRSEMNVSTLELGDSALYLCASCRTSGQSEQFFGPGTRLTVL.

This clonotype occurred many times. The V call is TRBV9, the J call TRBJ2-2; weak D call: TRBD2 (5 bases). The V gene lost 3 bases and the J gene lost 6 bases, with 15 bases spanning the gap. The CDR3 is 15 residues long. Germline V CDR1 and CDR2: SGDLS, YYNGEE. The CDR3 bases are TGTGCCAGCAGCGCGCAAGGAAGAGCGGCCGGGGAGCTGTTTTTT. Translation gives CASSAQGRAAGELFF. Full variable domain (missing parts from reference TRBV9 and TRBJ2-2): DSGVTQTPKHLITATGQRVTLRCSPRSGDLSVYWYQQSLDQGLQFLIQYYNGEERAKGNILERFSAQQFPDLHSELNLSSLELGDSALYFCASSAQGRAAGELFFGEGSRLTVL.